Below are 8 T cell receptor beta chains sequenced from a single sample in a study of shared clonotypes between healthy human individuals. Clones were read by immunoSEQ multiplex PCR, and TCRdb kept only the in-frame ones, dropping some. The repertoire consists of 1.6 million or so clones, with 97% to 99% occurring once and the leading ten covering roughly 0.36%. Sample: naive CD4+ T cells sorted from blood. The subset: CD45RA+ positively selected. These receptors all stem from a man aged 25 to 40 in good health.

This chain joins TRBV10-1 and TRBJ2-1; D is perhaps TRBD2 (6 bases). Deletions cut 8 bases from V and 6 bases from J, with 17 bases between. Per germline, CDR1 WNHNN and CDR2 SYGVQD (reference sequence). The CDR3 is made up of 14 amino acids. CDR3 DNA sequence: TGCGCCAGCGTTAGACTAGTCTCGTCCAATGAGCAGTTCTTC. Encoded protein: CASVRLVSSNEQFF.

This clone appeared a single time. This chain uses TRBV7-2 with TRBJ2-7, with D perhaps TRBD1 (6 bases). The CDR3 consists of 14 residues. Germline V gene data show CDR1 as SGHTA and CDR2 as FQGNSA. Trimming left V 4 bases short and J 1 base short, with 11 bases between. Here the CDR3 DNA reads TGTGCCAGCAGCTACGGACAGATTTCCTACGAGCAGTACTTC. It encodes CASSYGQISYEQYF.

This rearrangement joins TRBV10-3 to TRBJ1-5; TRBD1 matches at 9 bases. The junction had 5 bases not matched to a gene; V was cut back by 2 bases and J by 6 bases. This CDR3 region has 15 residues. Per germline, CDR1 ENHRY and CDR2 SYGVKD. This CDR3 is CAISEGTGISQPQHF. For the CDR3, the DNA is TGTGCCATCAGTGAGGGGACAGGGATTAGTCAGCCCCAGCATTTT.

This chain joins TRBV5-4 and TRBJ2-2; 14 positions match TRBD2. Germline CDR1 SGHNT, CDR2 YYREEE (reference sequence). CDR3 size: 18 residues. V lost 2 bases and J lost 7; bases outside the gene matches: 10. The CDR3 DNA reads TGTGCCAGCAGCTTCCCGGGACTAGCGGGAGTCCATGGCGGGGAGCTGTTTTTT. Translating gives CASSFPGLAGVHGGELFF. Filled out from reference TRBV5-4 and TRBJ2-2, the complete variable domain reads ETGVTQSPTHLIKTRGQQVTLRCSSQSGHNTVSWYQQALGQGPQFIFQYYREEENGRGNFPPRFSGLQFPNYSSELNVNALELDDSALYLCASSFPGLAGVHGGELFFGEGSRLTVL.

Details on this clone: Other DNA variants within this sample encode the same CDR3. The chain has TRBV28 and TRBJ1-5; no clear D. The V end was cut by 1 base, the J end by 4 bases, with 2 bases between. Germline V CDR1 and CDR2: MDHEN, SYDVKM. The CDR3 loop spans 12 amino acids. CDR3 amino acids: CASSLFNQPQHF. In DNA, the CDR3 is TGTGCCAGCAGTTTATTTAATCAGCCCCAGCATTTT.

The chain links TRBV29-1 to TRBJ2-1; possibly TRBD2 for D (8 bases). Germline assignment: CDR1 SQVTM and CDR2 ANQGSEA. The CDR3 extends over 13 amino acids. V lost 7 bases, J lost 5 bases, and 15 bases lay in between. In DNA form, the CDR3 reads TGCAGCGCAGGGGGGACTAGACACAATGAGCAGTTCTTC. This gives the protein CSAGGTRHNEQFF.

The chain uses TRBV18 and TRBJ1-5, with a possible D match to TRBD1 (5 bases). CDR3 length: 18 residues. Germline V gene data show CDR1 as KGHSH and CDR2 as LQKENI. Trimming stripped 2 bases from V and 0 bases from J, with 17 bases between. The CDR3 region has the DNA TGTGCCAGCTCACCAGCTATAGGGAGGGACTATAGCAATCAGCCCCAGCATTTT. This encodes CASSPAIGRDYSNQPQHF.

V gene TRBV7-9 combines with J gene TRBJ1-4; no reliable D call. The CDR3 runs to 15 residues. Germline values: CDR1 SEHNR, CDR2 FQNEAQ (reference sequence). Trimming removed 1 base from V and 7 bases from J, with 13 bases in between. The CDR3 sequence is CASSLDGRSVEKLFF. Here the CDR3 DNA reads TGTGCCAGCAGCTTAGATGGCAGATCCGTTGAAAAACTGTTTTTT. The full variable domain, in which reference TRBV7-9 and TRBJ1-4 provide the parts outside the CDR3, is DTGVSQNPRHKITKRGQNVTFRCDPISEHNRLYWYRQTLGQGPEFLTYFQNEAQLEKSRLLSDRFSAERPKGSFSTLEIQRTEQGDSAMYLCASSLDGRSVEKLFFGSGTQLSVL.